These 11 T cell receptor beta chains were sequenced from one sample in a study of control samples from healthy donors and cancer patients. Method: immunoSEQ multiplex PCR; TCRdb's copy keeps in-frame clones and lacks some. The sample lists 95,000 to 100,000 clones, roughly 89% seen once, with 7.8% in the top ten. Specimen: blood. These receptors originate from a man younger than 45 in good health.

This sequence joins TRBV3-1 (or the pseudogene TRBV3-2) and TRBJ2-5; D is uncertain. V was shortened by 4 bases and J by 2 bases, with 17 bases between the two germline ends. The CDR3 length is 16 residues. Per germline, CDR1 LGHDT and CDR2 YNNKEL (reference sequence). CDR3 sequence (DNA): TGTGCCAGCAGCCGTCACTCGGGCCCAACACAAGAGACCCAGTACTTC. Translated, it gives CASSRHSGPTQETQYF.

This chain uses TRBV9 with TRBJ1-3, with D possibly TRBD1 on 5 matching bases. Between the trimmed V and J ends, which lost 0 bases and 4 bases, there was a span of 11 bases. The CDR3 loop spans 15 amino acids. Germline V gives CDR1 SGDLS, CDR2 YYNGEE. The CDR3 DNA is TGTGCCAGCAGCGTAGGGTCCCAGGGAGGAAACACCATATATTTT. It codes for CASSVGSQGGNTIYF.

The CDR3 spells CASSPREGITEAFF. The CDR3 nucleotides are TGTGCCAGCAGCCCCCGGGAGGGAATCACTGAAGCTTTCTTT. This chain connects TRBV7-8 to TRBJ1-1; D is ambiguous. The CDR3 runs to 14 residues. V lost 5 bases, J lost 4 bases, and 14 bases lay in between. Per germline, CDR1 SGHVS and CDR2 FQNEAQ.

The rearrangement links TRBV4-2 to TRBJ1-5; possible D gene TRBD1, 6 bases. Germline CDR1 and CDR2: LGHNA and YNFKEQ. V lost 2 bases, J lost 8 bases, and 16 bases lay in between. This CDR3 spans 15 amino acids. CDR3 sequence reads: CASSQSGQFDEPQHF. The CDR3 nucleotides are TGTGCCAGCAGCCAATCAGGACAGTTCGATGAGCCCCAGCATTTT.

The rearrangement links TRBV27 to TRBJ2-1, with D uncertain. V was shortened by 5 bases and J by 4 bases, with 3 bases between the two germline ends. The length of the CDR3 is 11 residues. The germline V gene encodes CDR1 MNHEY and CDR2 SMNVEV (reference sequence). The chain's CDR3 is CASSVYNEQFF. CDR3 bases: TGTGCCAGCAGTGTGTACAATGAGCAGTTCTTC.

CDR3 protein: CAISDLLGRQGTKLAGDTDTQYF. CDR3 coding DNA: TGTGCCATCAGTGATCTTTTAGGTCGGCAGGGGACTAAACTAGCGGGAGACACAGATACGCAGTATTTT. This chain joins TRBV10-3 and TRBJ2-3, with 11 bases fitting TRBD2. Germline loops: CDR1 ENHRY, CDR2 SYGVKD. The CDR3 runs 23 residues. V was pared by 3 bases and J by 2 bases, with 25 bases of the junction left unmatched.

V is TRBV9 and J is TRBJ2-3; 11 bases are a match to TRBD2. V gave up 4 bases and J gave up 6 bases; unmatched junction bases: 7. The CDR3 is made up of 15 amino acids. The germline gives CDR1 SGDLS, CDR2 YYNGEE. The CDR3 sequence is CASSPGASGRDTQYF. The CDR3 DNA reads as TGTGCCAGCAGCCCCGGGGCTAGCGGGAGGGATACGCAGTATTTT.

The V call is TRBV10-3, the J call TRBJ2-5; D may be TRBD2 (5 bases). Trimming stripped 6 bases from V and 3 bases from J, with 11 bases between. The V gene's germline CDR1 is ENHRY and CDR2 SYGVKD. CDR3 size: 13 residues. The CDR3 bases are TGTGCCATCAGGCGACTACCCGAAGAGACCCAGTACTTC. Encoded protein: CAIRRLPEETQYF.

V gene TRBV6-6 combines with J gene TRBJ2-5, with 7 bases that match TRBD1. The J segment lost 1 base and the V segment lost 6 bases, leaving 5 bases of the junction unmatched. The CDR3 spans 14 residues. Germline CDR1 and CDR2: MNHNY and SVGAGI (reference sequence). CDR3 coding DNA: TGTGCCAGCAGAACCGGGACAGCCCAAGAGACCCAGTACTTC. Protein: CASRTGTAQETQYF.

The CDR3 reads CASSPQGGLGETQYF. The DNA of the CDR3 is TGTGCCAGCAGCCCGCAGGGCGGGCTTGGGGAGACCCAGTACTTC. The chain links TRBV7-9 to TRBJ2-5; D assignment may be TRBD1 or TRBD2 (5 bases each). The CDR3 runs 15 residues. With 5 bases removed from V and 5 bases from J, the gap between germline ends came to 18 bases. Germline-derived CDR1 and CDR2 are SEHNR and FQNEAQ (reference sequence).

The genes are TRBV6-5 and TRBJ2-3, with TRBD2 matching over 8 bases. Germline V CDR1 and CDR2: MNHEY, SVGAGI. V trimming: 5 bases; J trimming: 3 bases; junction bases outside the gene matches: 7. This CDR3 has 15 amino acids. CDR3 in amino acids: CASSRSGGLTDTQYF. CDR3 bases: TGTGCCAGCAGTAGGTCGGGAGGGCTAACAGATACGCAGTATTTT.